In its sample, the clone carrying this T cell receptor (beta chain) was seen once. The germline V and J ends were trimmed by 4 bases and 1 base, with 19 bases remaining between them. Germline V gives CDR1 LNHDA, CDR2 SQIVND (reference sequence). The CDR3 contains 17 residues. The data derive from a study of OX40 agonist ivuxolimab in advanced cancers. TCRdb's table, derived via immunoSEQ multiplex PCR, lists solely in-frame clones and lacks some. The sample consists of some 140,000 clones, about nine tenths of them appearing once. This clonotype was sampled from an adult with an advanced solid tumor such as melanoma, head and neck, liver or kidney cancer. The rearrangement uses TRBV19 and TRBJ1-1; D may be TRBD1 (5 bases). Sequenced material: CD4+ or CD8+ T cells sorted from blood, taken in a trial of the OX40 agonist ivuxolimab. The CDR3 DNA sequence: TGTGCCAGTAGTAGGGTCAGGGTCGGACAATGGAACACTGAAGCTTTCTTT. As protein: CASSRVRVGQWNTEAFF. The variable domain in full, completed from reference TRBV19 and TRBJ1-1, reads DGGITQSPKYLFRKEGQNVTLSCEQNLNHDAMYWYRQDPGQGLRLIYYSQIVNDFQKGDIAEGYSVSREKKESFPLTVTSAQKNPTAFYLCASSRVRVGQWNTEAFFGQGTRLTVV.